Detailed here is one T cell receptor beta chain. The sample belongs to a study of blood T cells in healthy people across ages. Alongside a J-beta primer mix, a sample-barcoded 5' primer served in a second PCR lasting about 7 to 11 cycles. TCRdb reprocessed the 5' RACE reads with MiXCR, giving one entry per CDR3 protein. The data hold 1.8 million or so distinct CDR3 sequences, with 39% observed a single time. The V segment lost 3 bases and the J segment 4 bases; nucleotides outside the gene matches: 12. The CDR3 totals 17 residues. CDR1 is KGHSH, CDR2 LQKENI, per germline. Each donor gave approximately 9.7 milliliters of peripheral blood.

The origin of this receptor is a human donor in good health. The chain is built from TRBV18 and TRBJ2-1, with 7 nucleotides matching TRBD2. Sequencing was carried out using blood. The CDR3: CASSPGGWGGDYNEQFF. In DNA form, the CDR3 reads TGTGCCAGCTCACCCGGAGGATGGGGGGGGGATTACAATGAGCAGTTCTTC.